Shown below are 17 T cell receptor delta chains from a single sample sequenced in a study of γδ T cells in repeated Plasmodium falciparum infection (dated by TCRdb to 2020 to 2023). Vgamma9/Vdelta2+ and Vdelta2-negative gammadelta T cell populations were flow-sorted from peripheral blood mononuclear cells for bulk TCR repertoire analysis. Libraries were made using multiplex PCR. Sequencing was carried out with an Illumina MiSeq. For TCRdb, the public reads were processed anew by CATT, and duplicate DNA sequences were folded into one row. The sample table lists 75,000 to 95,000 delta-chain clones, over 0.9% of them with a count of one. More than 9% of the sample lies in the top ten. The sequencing input was gamma-delta T cells from blood. The receptors here all came from a pool of human donors (malaria-infected and uninfected, not separated).

For this clone: Translating this DNA gives a protein that differs at residue 15 from the TCRdb one, which belongs to a much larger clone; a read error is likely, and the protein shown is this translation. The J gene is TRDJ1, the V gene TRDV1, with 7 positions matching TRDD3. CDR1 and CDR2 from the germline V gene are TSWWSYY and QGS. CDR3 length equals 19 residues. The CDR3 coding sequence is TGTGCTCTTGGGGAACGTAAGGGCTGGGGGTTACCGTACACCGGTAAACTCATCTTT. It specifies CALGERKGWGLPYTGKLIF.

A few counts support this clone. A far larger clone is off by one base, so a read error is likely. Other DNA sequences of this sample code for an identical CDR3. The V gene is TRDV1, the J gene TRDJ1, with 8 bases matching TRDD3. Germline assignment: CDR1 TSWWSYY and CDR2 QGS. V lost 3 bases and J lost 9; bases outside the gene matches: 9. CDR3 length equals 14 residues. The chain's CDR3 is CALGELEVGDELIF. The CDR3 DNA reads as TGTGCTCTTGGGGAGCTTGAGGTGGGGGATGAACTCATCTTT.

This chain uses TRDV3 with TRDJ1; 8 bases align to TRDD3. The CDR3 is made up of 18 amino acids. CDR1 is TVYSNPD, CDR2 GDNSRS, per germline (reference sequence). V lost 2 bases to trimming and J lost 4 bases; unmatched junction nucleotides: 21. CDR3 in DNA: TGTGCCTTTGGCCCTTGTCTGGGGGACGTTTTTTGCGGCGATAAACTCATCTTT. As protein: CAFGPCLGDVFCGDKLIF.

There are many counts of this clone. The TCRdb protein, from a much larger clone, departs from this DNA's translation at residue 13, likely by read error; the protein shown derives from the DNA. The chain links TRDV2 to TRDJ1, with D perhaps matching TRDD3 (10 bases). Germline CDR1 is GEAIGNYY and CDR2 is EKD. Trimming removed 6 bases at V and 4 bases at J, with 32 bases between. This CDR3 has 19 amino acids. This CDR3 is CACSFLRTGGSAFSDKLIF. CDR3 bases: TGTGCCTGTTCCTTCCTACGTACTGGGGGATCGGCTTTCAGCGATAAACTCATCTTT.

Turning to this clone: For this DNA, TCRdb reports the protein of a much larger clone, which diverges at residue 20, most likely from a read error; the protein presented here is translated directly from the DNA. With the J gene uncalled, the V gene is TRDV2; no check of the table's D call, TRDD3, against the DNA was made. Germline CDR1 and CDR2: GEAIGNYY and EKD. The CDR3 extends over 22 amino acids. As DNA, the CDR3 is TGTGCCTGTGACTTCCTCGTTAACGGGGACGGGGGCCCTTCCCCCGACGGCGATAAACCCATCTTT. Translating it yields CACDFLVNGDGGPSPDGDKPIF.

Note on this clone: Translating this DNA gives a protein that differs at residue 17 from the TCRdb one, which belongs to a much larger clone; a read error is likely, and the protein shown is this translation. The J gene went uncalled, whereas the V gene is TRDV2; TRDD3 was called by the table and not checked on the DNA. Germline CDR1 GEAIGNYY, CDR2 EKD. The CDR3 length is 19 residues. CDR3: CACDTVGLSGGNYTDKFIF. For the CDR3, the DNA is TGTGCCTGTGACACAGTAGGCCTGTCTGGGGGAAATTACACCGATAAATTCATCTTT.

There are a few counts of this clone. TCRdb assigns this DNA the protein of a much larger clone, which departs from its translation at residue 5; this likely reflects a read error, and the protein shown comes from translating the DNA. The chain has TRDV1 and TRDJ1, with D unresolved. Germline CDR1 and CDR2: TSWWSYY and QGS. The CDR3 totals 18 residues. With 5 bases removed from V and 7 bases from J, the gap between germline ends came to 29 bases. CDR3 protein: CALGYNPSQSFYGGKLIF. The CDR3 nucleotides are TGTGCTCTTGGGTACAATCCCTCCCAAAGTTTCTACGGAGGTAAACTCATCTTT.

Many counts were recorded for this clone. TCRdb's protein for this DNA is that of a much larger clone and differs from the translation at residue 16, likely a read error; the protein shown is the DNA translation. J gene calling gave no result, while the V gene is TRDV2; no DNA check was done on the table's D call, TRDD3. This CDR3 comprises 18 residues. Germline V gives CDR1 GEAIGNYY, CDR2 EKD. CDR3 amino acids: CACDTLLLGDTKTDKHIF. CDR3 DNA sequence: TGTGCCTGTGACACCTTGTTACTGGGGGATACGAAGACCGATAAACACATCTTT.

A word on this clone: This likely reflects a read error, since a far larger clone is one base away. This sample also contains other DNA sequences that code for the same CDR3. The J gene has no call, while the V gene is TRDV2; TRDD3 is the table's D call, not checked against the DNA. The CDR3 is 18 residues long. Per germline, CDR1 GEAIGNYY and CDR2 EKD. CDR3 DNA: TGTGCCTGTGACCTGGTACTGGGGGACACCCGATACACCGATAAACTCATCTTC. Translated: CACDLVLGDTRYTDKLIF.

This clone has only a few counts. TCRdb pairs this DNA with a much larger clone's protein that differs at residue 5, likely a read error; the protein shown was translated from the DNA. This chain connects TRDV1 to TRDJ1, with 7 positions matching TRDD3. No J segment appears in TCRdb, so it was assigned here by matching the sequence to germline. The CDR3 spans 13 residues. The germline gives CDR1 TSWWSYY, CDR2 QGS. The CDR3 nucleotides read TGTGCTCTTGGGAAACTTCCGGGGATAAAACTCATCTTT. This codes for CALGKLPGIKLIF.

Only a few counts were recorded for this clone. The TCRdb protein, from a much larger clone, departs from this DNA's translation at residue 18, likely by read error; the protein shown derives from the DNA. No J gene was named, though the V gene is TRDV2; whether TRDD3, the table's D call, matches the DNA was not checked. From germline, CDR1 is GEAIGNYY and CDR2 EKD. This CDR3 is built from 19 residues. CDR3 residues: CACDTVGGYQDRYTDKLTF. CDR3 in DNA: TGTGCCTGTGACACCGTCGGGGGATACCAGGATCGGTACACCGATAAACTCACCTTT.

Comment on this clone: With only one base between it and a far larger clone, this is likely a read error. The same CDR3 also results from other DNA sequences found in this sample. The rearrangement joins TRDV2 to TRDJ1; 7 bases map to TRDD3. This CDR3 comprises 16 residues. With V trimmed by 0 bases and J by 0 bases, 6 bases remained unmatched. CDR1 GEAIGNYY and CDR2 EKD come from the germline V gene. CDR3 sequence reads: CACDTLGILHTDKLIF. In DNA form, the CDR3 reads TGTGCCTGTGACACCCTAGGGATACTCCACACCGATAAACTCATCTTT.

This clone turned up a few times. The protein in TCRdb stems from a much larger clone and differs at residue 13 from this DNA's translation, likely a read error; here the protein is translated from the DNA. This chain joins TRDV1 and TRDJ1, with unresolved D. TCRdb lists no J gene, so it was determined here by aligning the DNA to germline. The CDR3 covers 20 residues. Germline values: CDR1 TSWWSYY, CDR2 QGS. Trimming removed 0 bases from V and 4 bases from J, with 27 bases in between. The CDR3 DNA reads TGTGCTCTTGGGGAACTTTTGTGGGAGCATACCGGCCCCTCGGTCGATAAACTCATCTTT. This translates into CALGELLWEHTGPSVDKLIF.

As concerns this clone: This DNA's translation and the protein TCRdb lists, from a much larger clone, do not match at residue 11, likely due to a read error; the protein shown is translated from the DNA. The CDR3 loop is CALGDPGDWGPSSYKLIF. Here the CDR3 DNA reads TGTGCTCTTGGGGACCCGGGGGACTGGGGGCCATCCTCCTATAAACTCATCTTT. The rearrangement uses TRDV1 and TRDJ1; 8 nucleotides agree with TRDD3. No J gene is reported in TCRdb; it was inferred here by comparing the DNA with germline. The CDR3 is 18 residues long. The V gene end was trimmed by 3 bases and the J gene end by 6 bases; junction bases not matched to a gene: 18. Germline values: CDR1 TSWWSYY, CDR2 QGS.

This clone was recorded a few times. The protein TCRdb gives is from a much larger clone and does not agree with this DNA's translation at residue 4, likely a read error; the protein shown here comes from the DNA. The chain has TRDV2 and TRDJ1; 7 bases map to TRDD3. TCRdb carries no J gene annotation; the J gene was assigned here by matching the DNA with germline. The germline gives CDR1 GEAIGNYY, CDR2 EKD. V was clipped by 5 bases and J by 0 bases; unmatched bases: 11. This CDR3 is built from 16 residues. The DNA for the CDR3 is TGTGCCTGTGGCCCCTTGGGGGACCGGTACACCGATAAACTCATCTTT. It translates to CACGPLGDRYTDKLIF.

This clone has just a few counts. A far larger clone is a single base away, which makes a read error likely. In the same sample, other DNA sequences code for this CDR3. The chain uses TRDV1 and TRDJ1; 7 positions agree with TRDD3. The CDR3 contains 16 residues. In germline, CDR1 is TSWWSYY, CDR2 QGS. With 3 bases clipped from V and 7 bases from J, the junction kept 14 bases outside the gene matches. The CDR3 is CALGELGCPGDGKLIF. CDR3 nucleotides: TGTGCTCTTGGGGAGCTAGGGTGCCCGGGGGATGGTAAACTCATCTTT.

A word on this clone: TCRdb pairs this DNA with a much larger clone's protein that differs at residue 21, likely a read error; the protein shown was translated from the DNA. The chain employs TRDV1 and TRDJ1, with 7 bases aligning to TRDD3. Looked up from germline, CDR1 is TSWWSYY and CDR2 is QGS. The CDR3 extends over 22 amino acids. The CDR3 nucleotides are TGTGCTCTTGGGGAACGATCGACTAAACCTACTGGGGAACCAAGGTACACCGATAAACTCACCTTT. It codes for CALGERSTKPTGEPRYTDKLTF.